These 3 T cell receptor beta chains originate from one sample sequenced in a study of blood T cells in healthy people across ages. Primed by a sample-barcoded 5' primer and a J-beta primer mix, a second PCR proceeded for about 7 to 11 cycles. TCRdb called the 5' RACE reads again in MiXCR, with one record for every CDR3 protein. Among about 1.6 million distinct CDR3 sequences listed, about 31% were seen once. Sequenced material: blood. These receptors were collected from a woman under 40 in good health.

This clonotype came up many times. V usage is TRBV4-1 and J usage is TRBJ2-1; 10 positions agree with TRBD1. Germline-derived CDR1 and CDR2 are MGHRA and YSYEKL. This CDR3 contains 15 residues. Trimming at V came to 3 bases and at J to 6 bases, leaving 5 bases not matched to a gene. The CDR3 reads CASSQGQGYSNEQFF. The CDR3 DNA sequence: TGCGCCAGCAGCCAGGGACAGGGGTATTCCAATGAGCAGTTCTTC.

This clonotype was counted ten times or more. The chain has TRBV11-2 and TRBJ2-7; tentative D call: TRBD2 (6 bases). Germline V gene lookup returns CDR1 SGHAT and CDR2 FQNNGV. Between the trimmed V and J ends, which lost 4 bases and 2 bases, there was a span of 12 bases. This CDR3 spans 14 amino acids. Here the CDR3 DNA reads TGTGCCAGCAGCTCCGGAGGGAGAACCTACGAGCAGTACTTC. Its protein product is CASSSGGRTYEQYF.

V and J are TRBV10-3 and TRBJ1-5; D remains ambiguous. V was clipped by 10 bases and J by 7 bases, with 17 bases between them. The CDR3 is made up of 13 amino acids. Germline CDR1 and CDR2: ENHRY and SYGVKD. The CDR3 nucleotides read TGTGCCACCCACGGGGAAGTCGGACAGCCCCAGCATTTT. Its protein is CATHGEVGQPQHF.